These 14 T cell receptor beta chains came from one sample sequenced in a study of T cell responses to AZD1222 COVID-19 vaccine. The data were produced by immunoSEQ multiplex PCR, yet TCRdb's version contains in-frame clones alone and is incomplete. The data contain 80,000 to 95,000 clones, 80% to 90% of them singletons. The source material was peripheral blood, sampled on day 0 of AZD1222 vaccination. The receptors shown here come from an adult in good health.

The rearrangement links TRBV30 to TRBJ2-7, with a possible D match to TRBD2 (5 bases). The CDR3 sequence is 14 residues long. V gave up 0 bases and J gave up 2 bases, with 11 bases separating them. Germline values: CDR1 GTSNPN, CDR2 SVGIG (reference sequence). The CDR3: CAWSVLSDTYEQYF. CDR3 in DNA: TGTGCCTGGAGTGTACTTAGCGACACCTACGAGCAGTACTTC.

This clone is a singleton in its sample. The chain is built from TRBV28 and TRBJ1-5; unclear D gene. V shed 3 bases and J shed 8 bases, with 11 bases lying between them. This CDR3 comprises 13 residues. Germline lookup yields CDR1 MDHEN and CDR2 SYDVKM. The CDR3 nucleotides read TGTGCCAGCAGTTTCCGCGGGTGGGAGCCCCAGCATTTT. Translating it yields CASSFRGWEPQHF. The full variable domain, with the rest looked up from reference TRBV28 and TRBJ1-5, is DVKVTQSSRYLVKRTGEKVFLECVQDMDHENMFWYRQDPGLGLRLIYFSYDVKMKEKGDIPEGYSVSREKKERFSLILESASTNQTSMYLCASSFRGWEPQHFGDGTRLSIL.

V usage is TRBV28 and J usage is TRBJ1-4, with D possibly TRBD1 on 6 matching bases. Trimming stripped 5 bases from V and 8 bases from J, with 12 bases between. Germline-derived CDR1 and CDR2 are MDHEN and SYDVKM. The CDR3 extends over 13 amino acids. The CDR3 nucleotides are TGTGCCAGCAGTCCAACAGGGTGGGAAAAACTGTTTTTT. Its translation is CASSPTGWEKLFF.

The rearrangement joins TRBV15 to TRBJ1-6; TRBD1 is a possible D gene (5 bases). The V end was cut by 1 base, the J end by 9 bases, with 10 bases between. The CDR3 covers 14 residues. The germline gives CDR1 LNHNV, CDR2 YYDKDF (reference sequence). The CDR3 nucleotides read TGTGCCACCAGCAGAGGGGGGGAGAGTTCACCCCTCCACTTT. This gives the protein CATSRGGESSPLHF.

The chain carries TRBV29-1 and TRBJ2-1; perhaps D is TRBD1 or TRBD2 (5 bases each). The CDR3 length is 11 residues. Trimming left V 8 bases short and J 8 bases short, with 13 bases between. Germline V gene data show CDR1 as SQVTM and CDR2 as ANQGSEA. This CDR3 reads CSSHRGHEQFF. CDR3 sequence (DNA): TGCAGCTCTCATCGGGGACATGAGCAGTTCTTC.

J is TRBJ1-4 and V is TRBV6-5, with D possibly TRBD1 on 6 matching bases. CDR3 size: 16 residues. The ends were cut back, 2 bases at V and 4 bases at J, with 14 bases in the middle. Per germline, CDR1 MNHEY and CDR2 SVGAGI. CDR3 sequence: CASSYNREGGNEKLFF. DNA for the CDR3: TGTGCCAGCAGTTACAACAGGGAGGGGGGTAATGAAAAACTGTTTTTT.

The chain combines TRBV7-9 with TRBJ2-2, with D tentatively TRBD1 or TRBD2 (5 bases each). CDR3 size: 15 residues. V lost 4 bases, J lost 8 bases, and 17 bases lay in between. Germline V lookup: CDR1 SEHNR, CDR2 FQNEAQ (reference sequence). CDR3 sequence: CASSSTGPTKGELFF. In DNA form, the CDR3 reads TGTGCCAGCAGCTCCACGGGACCGACTAAGGGGGAGCTGTTTTTT.

The chain joins TRBV7-6 to TRBJ1-2; no firm D call. Germline assignment: CDR1 SGHVS and CDR2 FNYEAQ. The CDR3 covers 11 residues. V was clipped by 0 bases and J by 8 bases, with 4 bases between them. CDR3 loop: CASSLAPGYTF. CDR3 DNA: TGTGCCAGCAGCTTAGCCCCCGGCTACACCTTC.

V and J are TRBV6-1 and TRBJ1-5; possible D gene TRBD1, 5 bases. The CDR3 is 17 amino acids. The V end was cut by 4 bases, the J end by 6 bases, with 22 bases between. Germline V gene lookup returns CDR1 MNHNS and CDR2 SASEGT. The CDR3 bases are TGTGCCAGCAGTGGAGGGGTCCAGGTTGTTTCGGGTCAGCCCCAGCATTTT. Protein sequence: CASSGGVQVVSGQPQHF.

The chain has TRBV19 and TRBJ1-5; the match to TRBD1 covers 7 bases. Per the germline V gene, CDR1 is LNHDA and CDR2 is SQIVND (reference sequence). Germline trimming cut 5 bases from V and 1 base from J; bases unmatched to any gene: 8. The CDR3 has 16 amino acids. CDR3: CASSPRGSASNQPQHF. DNA of the CDR3: TGTGCCAGTAGTCCCAGGGGGTCGGCGAGCAATCAGCCCCAGCATTTT. Variable domain in full (rest from reference TRBV19 and TRBJ1-5): DGGITQSPKYLFRKEGQNVTLSCEQNLNHDAMYWYRQDPGQGLRLIYYSQIVNDFQKGDIAEGYSVSREKKESFPLTVTSAQKNPTAFYLCASSPRGSASNQPQHFGDGTRLSIL.

The chain combines TRBV11-1 with TRBJ1-1, with D unclear. The CDR3 totals 13 residues. The V gene's germline CDR1 is SGHAT and CDR2 FQDESV (reference sequence). V dropped 5 bases and J dropped 0 bases, with 7 bases sitting between them. The CDR3 loop is CASSPWMNTEAFF. For the CDR3, the DNA is TGTGCCAGCAGCCCATGGATGAACACTGAAGCTTTCTTT.

J is TRBJ1-5 and V is TRBV7-2; D possibly corresponds to TRBD1 (6 bases). V was pared by 8 bases and J by 3 bases, with 11 bases between. This CDR3 has 13 amino acids. The germline V gene has CDR1 SGHTA and CDR2 FQGNSA. CDR3 in DNA: TGTGCCAGCTTGAGACAGGTCAATCAGCCCCAGCATTTT. This encodes CASLRQVNQPQHF.

This chain connects TRBV6-5 to TRBJ2-7, with 9 bases fitting TRBD1. V lost 5 bases, J lost 5 bases, and 10 bases stayed unmatched. Looked up from germline, CDR1 is MNHEY and CDR2 is SVGAGI. The CDR3 is 15 amino acids. CDR3 residues: CASSRFRDRDNEQYF. CDR3 DNA: TGTGCCAGCAGTCGTTTCCGGGACAGGGACAACGAGCAGTACTTC.

The chain carries TRBV7-9 and TRBJ1-1, with D possibly TRBD1 on 5 matching bases. Germline CDR1 is SEHNR and CDR2 is FQNEAQ (reference sequence). The CDR3 covers 13 residues. V was pared by 5 bases and J by 7 bases, with 14 bases between. Here the CDR3 reads CASSPRGGVEAFF. Written as DNA, the CDR3 is TGTGCCAGCAGCCCGAGGGGAGGAGTTGAAGCTTTCTTT.